The present TCR beta chain was sequenced within a study of spatial heterogeneity in lung cancer. The CDR3 is 15 amino acids. With 1 base removed from V and 1 base from J, the gap between germline ends came to 9 bases. Germline V gene data show CDR1 as SGHDT and CDR2 as YYEEEE. TCRdb reprocessed the 5' RACE reads with MiXCR, giving one entry per CDR3 protein. Altogether approximately 44,000 distinct CDR3 sequences are present, roughly 15% being singletons, with the ten largest covering 55% to 60%. The time point was: sample taken at primary tumor resection. This sequence originates from a male donor with early-stage non-small cell lung cancer. The chain couples TRBV5-6 to TRBJ1-5, with D unclear. The sequencing here drew on PBMCs, taken at surgery. As DNA, the CDR3 is TGTGCCAGCAGCTTGCGGGGTACCAGCAATCAGCCCCAGCATTTT. Its protein is CASSLRGTSNQPQHF.